Listed here is a single T cell receptor (beta chain). The data were obtained in a study of T-cell memory formation after mild COVID-19. TCRdb analysed the 5' RACE reads with MiXCR anew, one entry per CDR3 protein. The sample holds hundreds of thousands of distinct CDR3 sequences, 15% to 20% seen once. Germline loops: CDR1 GTSNPN, CDR2 SVGIG (reference sequence). V was trimmed by 2 bases and J by 9 bases, leaving 20 bases between them. This CDR3 is 15 amino acids long. This receptor was identified in an adult woman who had mild COVID-19 (a few samples of this study predate the infection). Cell type and time point are not known. The specimen sequenced was PBMCs or a T cell subset sorted from them (not recorded which). The chain links TRBV30 to TRBJ2-1; D is possibly TRBD2 (6 bases). The CDR3 sequence: CAWSIGTGVPTEQFF. Written as DNA, the CDR3 is TGTGCCTGGAGTATCGGGACGGGAGTTCCTACTGAGCAGTTCTTC.